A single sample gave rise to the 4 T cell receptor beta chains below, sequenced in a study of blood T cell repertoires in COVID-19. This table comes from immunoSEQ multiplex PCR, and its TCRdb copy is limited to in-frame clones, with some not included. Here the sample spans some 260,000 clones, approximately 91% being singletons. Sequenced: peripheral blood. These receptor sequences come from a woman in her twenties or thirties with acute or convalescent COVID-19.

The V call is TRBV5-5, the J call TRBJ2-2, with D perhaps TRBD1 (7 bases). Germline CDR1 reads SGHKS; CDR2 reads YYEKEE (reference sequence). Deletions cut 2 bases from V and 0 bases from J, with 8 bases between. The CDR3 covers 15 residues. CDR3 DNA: TGTGCCAGCAGCTTCAGGGGGGCGAACACCGGGGAGCTGTTTTTT. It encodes CASSFRGANTGELFF. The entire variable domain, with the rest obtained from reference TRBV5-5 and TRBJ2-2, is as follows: DAGVTQSPTHLIKTRGQQVTLRCSPISGHKSVSWYQQVLGQGPQFIFQYYEKEERGRGNFPDRFSARQFPNYSSELNVNALLLGDSALYLCASSFRGANTGELFFGEGSRLTVL.

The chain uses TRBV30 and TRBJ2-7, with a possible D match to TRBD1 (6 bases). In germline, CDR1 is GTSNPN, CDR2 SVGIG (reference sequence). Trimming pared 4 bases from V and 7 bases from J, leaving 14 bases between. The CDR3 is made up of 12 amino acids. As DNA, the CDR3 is TGTGCCTGGAATTCTAGGCAGGGGGAGCAGTACTTC. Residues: CAWNSRQGEQYF.

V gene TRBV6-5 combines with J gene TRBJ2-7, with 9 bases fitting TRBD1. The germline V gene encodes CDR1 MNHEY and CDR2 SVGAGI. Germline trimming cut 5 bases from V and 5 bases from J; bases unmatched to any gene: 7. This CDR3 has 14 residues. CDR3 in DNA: TGTGCCAGCAGTCCGGGACAGGGTTTCCACGAGCAGTACTTC. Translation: CASSPGQGFHEQYF.

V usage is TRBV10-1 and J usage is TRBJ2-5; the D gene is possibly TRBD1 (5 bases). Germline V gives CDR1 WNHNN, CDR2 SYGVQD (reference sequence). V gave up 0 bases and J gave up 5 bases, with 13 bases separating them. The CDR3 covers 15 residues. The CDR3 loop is CASSESGQGGETQYF. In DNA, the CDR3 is TGCGCCAGCAGTGAGTCGGGGCAGGGTGGCGAGACCCAGTACTTC.